This T cell receptor beta chain derives from a study of T cells in Graves' hyperthyroidism and ophthalmopathy. Whole-study results and caveats: Peripheral blood also featured most of the thyroid clonotypes expanded above 0.001. For ophthalmopathy, model prediction preceded onset by a median 6.5 months.

Template material for amplifying TCR beta CDR3 regions consisted of RNA transcripts. When the TCR CDR3 underwent first-round RT-PCR, the HTBI primer set was used. TCRdb analysed the multiplex PCR reads with MiXCR anew, one entry per CDR3 protein. The repertoire holds 500,000 to 750,000 distinct CDR3 sequences, with 40% to 55% as singletons. Hyperthyroidism patients were newly diagnosed, had disease duration under 2 months, and were aged 18 to 65 years. Exclusion of a patient resulted from uncontrolled infection, other autoimmune disease, pregnancy or lactation. The germline CDR1 and CDR2 sequences are SQVTM and ANQGSEA. The CDR3 runs 15 residues. V shed 3 bases and J shed 4 bases, with 18 bases lying between them. This clonotype appeared many times. The antigen is undetermined. A much larger clone sits a single nucleotide away, making a read error possible.

The sample taken for sequencing was peripheral blood or thyroid tissue (not recorded which). The TCR was taken from a woman between 18 and 30 years old with Graves' hyperthyroidism. The chain links TRBV29-1 to TRBJ2-5, with D possibly matching TRBD1 (6 bases). The CDR3 DNA follows: TGCAGCGTTGAGGGAACCAGGGGTCTACGAGAGACCCAGTACTTC. Residues: CSVEGTRGLRETQYF.